The 8 T cell receptor beta chains listed next were all sequenced from one sample in a study of cytomegalovirus exposure and HLA in healthy donors. The PCR ran on 60 Vbeta and 13 Jbeta primers. Using immunoSEQ multiplex PCR, the repertoire was profiled, and TCRdb retains in-frame clones only, with some absent. The repertoire has 90,000 to 120,000 clones, about 81% of them found once; the top ten carry less than 3.5%. The sequenced sample was PBMCs. These receptors were taken from a young man in good health and CMV-seropositive.

The chain has TRBV7-2 and TRBJ1-2; D is unclear. The CDR3 has 12 residues. Germline CDR1 SGHTA, CDR2 FQGNSA. The germline V and J ends were trimmed by 3 bases and 1 base, with 3 bases remaining between them. CDR3 in DNA: TGTGCCAGCAGCTTTCGTAACTATGGCTACACCTTC. Translated, it gives CASSFRNYGYTF.

This clone has just a few counts. The V call is TRBV19, the J call TRBJ2-1, with TRBD2 matching over 10 bases. V gave up 4 bases and J gave up 7 bases; unmatched junction bases: 7. CDR3 length equals 15 residues. The germline V gene encodes CDR1 LNHDA and CDR2 SQIVND (reference sequence). Written as DNA, the CDR3 is TGTGCCAGTAGTACCGTCAGCGGGGGGGCAAATGAGCAGTTCTTC. It yields the protein CASSTVSGGANEQFF. The entire variable domain, with the rest obtained from reference TRBV19 and TRBJ2-1, is as follows: DGGITQSPKYLFRKEGQNVTLSCEQNLNHDAMYWYRQDPGQGLRLIYYSQIVNDFQKGDIAEGYSVSREKKESFPLTVTSAQKNPTAFYLCASSTVSGGANEQFFGPGTRLTVL.

This clone was observed a single time. The V gene is TRBV25-1, the J gene TRBJ1-1, with 9 bases fitting TRBD1. CDR1 is MGHDK and CDR2 is SYGVNS in the germline V gene. With 0 bases clipped from V and 1 base from J, the junction kept 9 bases outside the gene matches. The CDR3 contains 18 residues. CDR3: CASSEYRTGDPWNTEAFF. The CDR3 DNA is TGTGCCAGCAGTGAATATCGGACAGGGGACCCATGGAACACTGAAGCTTTCTTT.

This clone was observed a few times. V usage is TRBV27 and J usage is TRBJ1-2; a possible D gene is TRBD1 (5 bases). CDR1 and CDR2 (germline): MNHEY, SMNVEV (reference sequence). The V and J ends lost 5 bases and 6 bases respectively, with 16 bases between them. There are 14 residues in the CDR3. The DNA of the CDR3 is TGTGCCAGCAGTGGATTGCAGGGTGGACATGGCTACACCTTC. It specifies CASSGLQGGHGYTF.

This chain connects TRBV2 to TRBJ1-2; TRBD1 might be the D (5 bases). Germline CDR1 and CDR2: SNHLY and FYNNEI. With 0 bases removed from V and 4 bases from J, the gap between germline ends came to 9 bases. There are 14 residues in the CDR3. The CDR3 DNA reads as TGTGCCAGCAGTGAAGCTGAGCAGGGCTATGGCTACACCTTC. It specifies CASSEAEQGYGYTF.

The V and J genes are TRBV5-1 and TRBJ2-3, with D maybe TRBD2 (5 bases). This CDR3 has 14 amino acids. CDR1 and CDR2 from the germline V gene are SGHRS and YFSETQ. The germline V and J ends were trimmed by 5 bases and 1 base, with 11 bases remaining between them. The chain's CDR3 is CASRDFSGTDTQYF. The CDR3 coding sequence is TGCGCCAGCAGGGACTTCTCGGGCACAGATACGCAGTATTTT.

In regard to this clone: One end of the junction does not line up with germline, which may come from a read error. The rearrangement links TRBV7-8 to TRBJ2-5; TRBD2 is a possible D gene (5 bases). The CDR3 totals 13 residues. Germline loops: CDR1 SGHVS, CDR2 FQNEAQ. Here the CDR3 reads CASSRGPQGTQYF. CDR3 nucleotide sequence: TGTGCCAGCAGCCGCGGGCCCCAAGGGACCCAGTACTTC.

The gene calls are TRBV11-3 and TRBJ2-2; TRBD1 is a possible D gene (5 bases). The CDR3 has 16 residues. The ends were cut back, 4 bases at V and 0 bases at J, with 12 bases in the middle. Germline V gene lookup returns CDR1 SGHNT and CDR2 YENEEA. In DNA, the CDR3 is TGTGCCAGCAGCTCTTGGTGGGGCCCGAACACCGGGGAGCTGTTTTTT. This encodes CASSSWWGPNTGELFF.